This record looks at one T cell receptor beta chain sequence and its context. The specificity of this receptor is unknown. Nothing much larger sits one base from this clone, and base qualities are not available. From cysteine to phenylalanine, the CDR3 is 15 amino acids long. Only the CDR3 DNA is retained, 45 bases long and in frame from the first base. V is trimmed back by 5 bases and J by 9 bases, and the junction contains 11 bases that no gene match accounts for. Based on the germline V gene, the CDR1 and CDR2 sequences are MNHEY and SVGAGI. The library relied on the immunoSEQ multiplex PCR assay. TCRdb re-hosts the immuneACCESS table, in-frame sequences only. Its copies lack some clones; in the studies checked, an unresolved V gene accounts for under half of them, and the cause for the rest is not known. The sample table contains tens of thousands of clones; only one count was recorded for over 85% of them. The ten top clones hold roughly 2% of the sample.

These data are taken from a study of T cell changes during pregnancy in multiple sclerosis (dated by TCRdb to about 2019). As for the study more broadly: In women with multiple sclerosis, the researchers looked at how the T cell repertoire shifted as pregnancy progressed.

The sequencing here drew on peripheral blood, taken in the second trimester of pregnancy. The chain is made from TRBV6-5 and TRBJ2-1, and 9 junctional nucleotides match TRBD1. This clonotype was sampled from a female donor with multiple sclerosis, enrolled in a pregnancy study. CDR3 protein: CASSLFDRGQGEQFF. The nucleotide sequence reads TGTGCCAGCAGTCTTTTCGACAGGGGACAGGGTGAGCAGTTCTTC.